The 25 T cell receptor beta chains below all came from one sample that was sequenced in a study of Ad26.COV2.S vaccination and SARS-CoV-2 variants (TCRdb year 2021). The treatment or condition label, as the study defines it: around 19 received Ad26.COV2.S at low or high dose, single or two shots; about 5 received placebo; per-sample allocation not given. For vaccine and placebo recipients, repertoires were sequenced using samples collected on day 63 after the first injection. Libraries were prepared through the immunoSEQ multiplex PCR assay. TCRdb retrieved this table from immuneACCESS and kept in-frame rearrangements only. Not all clones are present; in checked studies, unresolved V genes account for under half, and no reason is known for the remainder. The sample includes 500,000 or so clones, with 80% to 90% observed a single time. The leading ten clones occupy over 2% of the sample. The specimen comprised peripheral blood, sampled in a trial of Ad26.COV2.S vaccine versus placebo. The receptors stem from a person between 18 and 60 years old who received the Ad26.COV2.S COVID-19 vaccine or a placebo.

The chain couples TRBV28 to TRBJ2-7; TRBD1 or TRBD2 may be the D gene (5 bases each). This CDR3 is 14 amino acids long. In germline, CDR1 is MDHEN, CDR2 SYDVKM. Trimming stripped 4 bases from V and 5 bases from J, with 15 bases between. CDR3 in amino acids: CASSSPVGVHEQYF. CDR3 sequence (DNA): TGTGCCAGCAGTTCCCCGGTGGGGGTTCACGAGCAGTACTTC. The variable domain in full, completed from reference TRBV28 and TRBJ2-7, reads DVKVTQSSRYLVKRTGEKVFLECVQDMDHENMFWYRQDPGLGLRLIYFSYDVKMKEKGDIPEGYSVSREKKERFSLILESASTNQTSMYLCASSSPVGVHEQYFGPGTRLTVT.

The chain carries TRBV30 and TRBJ2-1; D may be TRBD2 (5 bases). The germline gives CDR1 GTSNPN, CDR2 SVGIG (reference sequence). V was cut by 0 bases and J by 9 bases, with 6 bases left in between. This CDR3 has 11 residues. CDR3 loop: CAWSVGSEQFF. The CDR3 bases are TGTGCCTGGAGTGTAGGGAGTGAGCAGTTCTTC.

The chain recombines TRBV6-6 with TRBJ2-7; 8 nucleotides align to TRBD1. CDR1 is MNHNY and CDR2 is SVGAGI in the germline V gene (reference sequence). The trim removed 7 bases at V and 7 bases at J, leaving 9 bases unmatched. The CDR3 extends over 13 amino acids. CDR3 coding DNA: TGTGCCAGCACCGCAGACAGGGGATATGAGCAGTACTTC. Residues: CASTADRGYEQYF.

V usage is TRBV13 and J usage is TRBJ2-7; D possibly corresponds to TRBD1 (7 bases). V was clipped by 4 bases and J by 2 bases, with 12 bases between them. The CDR3 runs to 14 residues. Germline loops: CDR1 PRHDT, CDR2 FYEKMQ (reference sequence). The CDR3 DNA is TGTGCCAGCAGCTACCCAGGGGGGACCTACGAGCAGTACTTC. It yields the protein CASSYPGGTYEQYF.

V and J are TRBV5-4 and TRBJ2-4, with 7 bases identical to TRBD1. The CDR3 contains 20 residues. V lost 3 bases and J lost 0; bases outside the gene matches: 18. Per the germline V gene, CDR1 is SGHNT and CDR2 is YYREEE (reference sequence). The CDR3 region has the DNA TGTGCCAGCAGCTCCCAAGGGGGCGCCGCGGGCTACTTAGCCAAAAACATTCAGTACTTC. Its protein is CASSSQGGAAGYLAKNIQYF.

V usage is TRBV7-2 and J usage is TRBJ2-6; TRBD1 is a possible D gene (5 bases). CDR3 size: 16 residues. V was pared by 3 bases and J by 2 bases, with 11 bases between. Per germline, CDR1 SGHTA and CDR2 FQGNSA. CDR3 DNA sequence: TGTGCCAGCAGCTTCCAGGGTTTGGCTGGGGCCAACGTCCTGACTTTC. As protein: CASSFQGLAGANVLTF. The variable domain in full, with the rest retrieved from reference TRBV7-2 and TRBJ2-6, is GAGVSQSPSNKVTEKGKDVELRCDPISGHTALYWYRQSLGQGLEFLIYFQGNSAPDKSGLPSDRFSAERTGGSVSTLTIQRTQQEDSAVYLCASSFQGLAGANVLTFGAGSRLTVL.

The chain carries TRBV19 and TRBJ2-2; tentative D call: TRBD1 (6 bases). Germline-derived CDR1 and CDR2 are LNHDA and SQIVND (reference sequence). V was clipped by 6 bases and J by 2 bases, with 16 bases between them. The CDR3 is 16 amino acids. CDR3 protein: CASRSNKGENTGELFF. The CDR3 DNA sequence: TGTGCCAGTAGGTCAAACAAGGGGGAAAACACCGGGGAGCTGTTTTTT.

J is TRBJ2-1 and V is TRBV4-3; a possible D gene is TRBD2 (6 bases). This CDR3 has 14 amino acids. Looked up from germline, CDR1 is LGHNA and CDR2 is YSLEER. Trimming removed 0 bases from V and 12 bases from J, with 15 bases in between. The CDR3 DNA reads as TGCGCCAGCAGCCAAGATCTGGGGGGACTCTCGCAGTTCTTC. It yields the protein CASSQDLGGLSQFF.

V is TRBV4-3 and J is TRBJ2-5; 12 nucleotides line up with TRBD2. Trimming took 3 bases from V and 4 from J; bases not matched to a gene: 15. The CDR3 consists of 19 residues. Germline V gene data show CDR1 as LGHNA and CDR2 as YSLEER. The CDR3 sequence is CASSHLWGASGGAGETQYF. CDR3 DNA sequence: TGCGCCAGCAGCCACCTATGGGGAGCTAGCGGGGGGGCAGGAGAGACCCAGTACTTC.

This chain links TRBV4-3 with TRBJ1-5; weak D call: TRBD1 (6 bases). The germline V gene has CDR1 LGHNA and CDR2 YSLEER. With 4 bases removed from V and 0 bases from J, the gap between germline ends came to 16 bases. CDR3 size: 17 residues. The CDR3 DNA reads as TGCGCCAGCAGCCCCAGGGGCCCTCCATATAGCAATCAGCCCCAGCATTTT. Protein sequence: CASSPRGPPYSNQPQHF.

The chain combines TRBV4-3 with TRBJ1-4; no clear D gene. V lost 4 bases and J lost 0, with 6 bases in between. There are 14 residues in the CDR3. Germline-derived CDR1 and CDR2 are LGHNA and YSLEER. The CDR3 is CASSPPATNEKLFF. The CDR3 coding sequence is TGCGCCAGCAGCCCCCCAGCAACTAATGAAAAACTGTTTTTT.

This rearrangement joins TRBV6-5 to TRBJ2-1; TRBD1 or TRBD2 may be the D gene (7 bases each). This CDR3 region has 15 residues. Deletions cut 5 bases from V and 10 bases from J, with 21 bases between. CDR1 and CDR2 from the germline V gene are MNHEY and SVGAGI. Here the CDR3 reads CASSRKSPGGVEQFF. The CDR3 region has the DNA TGTGCCAGCAGTCGGAAGAGTCCAGGGGGGGTGGAGCAGTTCTTC.

The chain uses TRBV21-1 and TRBJ2-3; the table's D call TRBD1 went unverified against the DNA. TRBV21-1 is recorded as a pseudogene. This CDR3 has 18 amino acids. CDR3 nucleotide sequence: TGTGCCAGCAGCCCCCCAGGGGCGAAGGGGCTTTCCACAGATACGCAGTATTTT. Amino acids: CASSPPGAKGLSTDTQYF.

V usage is TRBV6-5 and J usage is TRBJ1-5; D is unclear. Germline lookup yields CDR1 MNHEY and CDR2 SVGAGI. Trimming removed 6 bases at V and 4 bases at J, with 10 bases between. This CDR3 is 13 amino acids long. This CDR3 is CASRESLNQPQHF. The DNA of the CDR3 is TGTGCCAGCAGGGAGAGTCTTAATCAGCCCCAGCATTTT.

The chain carries TRBV10-3 and TRBJ1-1, with unresolved D. Germline lookup yields CDR1 ENHRY and CDR2 SYGVKD. This CDR3 is built from 15 residues. The V end was cut by 6 bases, the J end by 4 bases, with 18 bases between. CDR3 nucleotide sequence: TGTGCCATCAGGGAAGGCCCCGTCCGAAGCACTGAAGCTTTCTTT. Its protein is CAIREGPVRSTEAFF.

V usage is TRBV11-3 and J usage is TRBJ2-7; D not resolved. Trimming stripped 1 base from V and 3 bases from J, with 19 bases between. In germline, CDR1 is SGHNT, CDR2 YENEEA. This CDR3 spans 17 amino acids. The CDR3 spells CASSLARRTTPSYEQYF. In DNA form, the CDR3 reads TGTGCCAGCAGCTTAGCTCGACGGACCACCCCAAGCTACGAGCAGTACTTC.

V and J are TRBV5-4 and TRBJ2-3; 8 bases agree with TRBD2. This CDR3 contains 16 residues. V shed 2 bases, J shed 3 bases, and the junction held 8 bases outside the gene matches. Per the germline V gene, CDR1 is SGHNT and CDR2 is YYREEE (reference sequence). The CDR3 DNA sequence: TGTGCCAGCAGCTTCGGGTGGAGCGGGAGAACAGATACGCAGTATTTT. This sequence encodes CASSFGWSGRTDTQYF.

The V and J genes are TRBV7-9 and TRBJ2-3; unclear D gene. Germline lookup yields CDR1 SEHNR and CDR2 FQNEAQ (reference sequence). With 5 bases removed from V and 7 bases from J, the gap between germline ends came to 10 bases. CDR3 length: 12 amino acids. The CDR3 sequence is CASSQTMHTQYF. CDR3 DNA sequence: TGTGCCAGCAGCCAGACGATGCATACGCAGTATTTT. The whole variable domain, remainder taken from reference TRBV7-9 and TRBJ2-3, is DTGVSQNPRHKITKRGQNVTFRCDPISEHNRLYWYRQTLGQGPEFLTYFQNEAQLEKSRLLSDRFSAERPKGSFSTLEIQRTEQGDSAMYLCASSQTMHTQYFGPGTRLTVL.

This clone has a single count. The genes are TRBV19 and TRBJ2-3, with 12 bases fitting TRBD2. V shed 5 bases and J 2 bases; nucleotides not matched to a gene: 14. Germline loops: CDR1 LNHDA, CDR2 SQIVND (reference sequence). The length of the CDR3 is 19 residues. CDR3 residues: CASSRTSGTLELYTDTQYF. CDR3 DNA sequence: TGTGCCAGTAGTCGGACTAGCGGGACCCTCGAACTATACACAGATACGCAGTATTTT. The full variable domain, rest sourced from reference TRBV19 and TRBJ2-3, is DGGITQSPKYLFRKEGQNVTLSCEQNLNHDAMYWYRQDPGQGLRLIYYSQIVNDFQKGDIAEGYSVSREKKESFPLTVTSAQKNPTAFYLCASSRTSGTLELYTDTQYFGPGTRLTVL.

V gene TRBV4-2 combines with J gene TRBJ1-6; maybe TRBD1 (6 bases). V was cut by 0 bases and J by 7 bases, with 10 bases left in between. Germline V lookup: CDR1 LGHNA, CDR2 YNFKEQ. This CDR3 contains 15 residues. As DNA, the CDR3 is TGTGCCAGCAGCCAAGATGGAAGGGGGAATTCACCCCTCCACTTT. The encoded protein is CASSQDGRGNSPLHF.

The chain carries TRBV4-3 and TRBJ2-7; D not certain. V lost 0 bases and J 5 bases, leaving 8 bases between the germline ends. Germline V gives CDR1 LGHNA, CDR2 YSLEER. This CDR3 region has 13 residues. The CDR3, as DNA: TGCGCCAGCAGCCAAGAAGGTTGGGACGAGCAGTACTTC. This encodes CASSQEGWDEQYF.

J is TRBJ2-2 and V is TRBV5-4; a weak D match, TRBD2 (6 bases). V lost 4 bases and J lost 0, with 10 bases in between. Germline lookup yields CDR1 SGHNT and CDR2 YYREEE (reference sequence). CDR3 length: 15 residues. As DNA, the CDR3 is TGTGCCAGCAGCGCGGGACTCACGAACACCGGGGAGCTGTTTTTT. Amino acid sequence: CASSAGLTNTGELFF.

This clone was observed once. This chain joins TRBV7-9 and TRBJ1-1; TRBD1 might be the D (5 bases). Germline CDR1 is SEHNR and CDR2 is FQNEAQ (reference sequence). CDR3 length: 14 amino acids. V lost 3 bases and J 2 bases, leaving 10 bases between the germline ends. The CDR3 DNA follows: TGTGCCAGCAGCTTGGACACACAAAACACTGAAGCTTTCTTT. Protein: CASSLDTQNTEAFF.

The rearrangement uses TRBV19 and TRBJ2-7; 7 bases match TRBD1. The V gene's germline CDR1 is LNHDA and CDR2 SQIVND (reference sequence). CDR3 size: 18 residues. After removal of 6 bases from V and 5 bases from J, the junction contained 22 bases not matched to a gene. CDR3 protein: CASRIQPLGDRGVHEQYV. CDR3 bases: TGTGCCAGTAGGATACAGCCCCTTGGGGACAGAGGAGTCCACGAGCAGTACGTC.

The chain is built from TRBV5-1 and TRBJ2-1; D tentatively fits TRBD1 or TRBD2 (6 bases each). CDR3 length equals 17 residues. Germline V gene sequence: CDR1 SGHRS, CDR2 YFSETQ. V was clipped by 4 bases and J by 1 base, with 18 bases between them. The CDR3 region has the DNA TGCGCCAGCAGCCATGAGGTAGGGGGGCCATCCTACAATGAGCAGTTCTTC. Translation: CASSHEVGGPSYNEQFF.